One and the same sample provided the 5 T cell receptor beta chains below, sequenced in a study of T cells in Graves' hyperthyroidism and ophthalmopathy (dated by TCRdb to about 2019). The receptor library was made with multiplex PCR. TCRdb names Illumina HiSeq 2000 as the instrument used. Amplification of TCR beta CDR3 regions was carried out from RNA transcripts. For the first round of RT-PCR on the TCR CDR3, the HTBI primer set was used together with the Qiagen OneStep RT-PCR kit. The public sequencing data were trimmed at Q25 with fastp and processed into clonotypes with MiXCR by TCRdb, which kept only in-frame beta chains. Rows with a matching CDR3 protein are joined into one entry that keeps the most common DNA and genes. The sample table holds approximately 410,000 distinct CDR3 sequences, of which about 13% were seen once. The ten biggest clones cover 5% to 6% of the sample. Sequenced material: blood. Source of these receptors: a woman under 30 with Graves' hyperthyroidism.

The chain employs TRBV7-2 and TRBJ2-7; 8 bases match TRBD1. Trimming cost V 5 bases and J 1 base; bases outside gene matches: 10. Germline V gives CDR1 SGHTA, CDR2 FQGNSA. This CDR3 contains 16 residues. The CDR3 reads CASSLGPTGVSYEQYF. CDR3 nucleotide sequence: TGTGCCAGCAGCCTTGGGCCGACAGGGGTTTCCTACGAGCAGTACTTC.

This clonotype was seen many times. This chain links TRBV28 with TRBJ2-3, with TRBD1 as a possible D gene (6 bases). Trimming cost V 7 bases and J 4 bases, with 21 bases left between them. CDR1 and CDR2 (germline): MDHEN, SYDVKM. The CDR3 consists of 16 residues. The CDR3 region is CASTRPGQKAPDTQYF. CDR3 nucleotide sequence: TGTGCCAGCACTCGACCGGGACAAAAGGCCCCAGATACGCAGTATTTT.

The rearrangement joins TRBV4-3 to TRBJ1-4, with TRBD1 matching over 11 bases. The CDR3 is 15 amino acids. The J segment lost 8 bases and the V segment lost 0 bases, leaving 2 bases of the junction unmatched. Germline V CDR1 and CDR2: LGHNA, YSLEER. This CDR3 reads CASSQDGTGGEKLFF. CDR3 in DNA: TGCGCCAGCAGCCAAGACGGGACAGGGGGGGAAAAACTGTTTTTT.

This clonotype was picked up many times. The chain combines TRBV6-1 with TRBJ2-3; D may be TRBD1 (6 bases). This CDR3 comprises 15 residues. The germline CDR1 and CDR2 sequences are MNHNS and SASEGT. Trimming stripped 8 bases from V and 0 bases from J, with 15 bases between. DNA for the CDR3: TGTGCCAGCTCCGGACAGCCTCCTAGCACAGATACGCAGTATTTT. This codes for CASSGQPPSTDTQYF.

This clonotype was observed many times. The genes are TRBV7-9 and TRBJ1-2; no definite D call. This CDR3 comprises 13 residues. The V gene lost 3 bases and the J gene lost 4 bases, with 9 bases spanning the gap. Per the germline V gene, CDR1 is SEHNR and CDR2 is FQNEAQ (reference sequence). This chain's CDR3 is CASSLGPFYGYTF. Here the CDR3 DNA reads TGTGCCAGCAGCTTGGGCCCTTTCTATGGCTACACCTTC.